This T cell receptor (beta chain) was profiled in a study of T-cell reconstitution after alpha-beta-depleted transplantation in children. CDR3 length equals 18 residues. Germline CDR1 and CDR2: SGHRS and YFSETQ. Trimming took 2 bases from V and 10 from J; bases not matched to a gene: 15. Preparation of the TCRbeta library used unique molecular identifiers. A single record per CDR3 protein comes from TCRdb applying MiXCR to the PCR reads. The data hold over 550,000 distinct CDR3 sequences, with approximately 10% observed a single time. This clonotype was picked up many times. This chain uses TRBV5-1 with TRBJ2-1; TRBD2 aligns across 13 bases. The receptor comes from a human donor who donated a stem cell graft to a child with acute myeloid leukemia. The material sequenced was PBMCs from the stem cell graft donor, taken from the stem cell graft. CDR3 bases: TGCGCCAGCAGCTTTTTTAGTGTCGGCACTAGCGGGAGGGGCGAGCAGTTCTTC. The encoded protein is CASSFFSVGTSGRGEQFF.